A selection of T cell receptor beta chains follows, all from one sample in a study of long-term antiretroviral therapy in people with HIV. Method: immunoSEQ multiplex PCR; TCRdb's copy keeps in-frame clones and lacks some. In the table there are more than 20,000 clones, 70% to 85% of which are singletons. The sample was unsorted PBMCs, taken 0.5 years after starting antiretroviral therapy. The origin of the receptors is a man between 18 and 29 years old with HIV. CDR3s include the opening cysteine and the closing phenylalanine or tryptophan. D genes are given only for firm matches. Where a row states a size, it is once, few, many or the class of an expanded clone; other rows omit it.

J gene: TRBJ1-5
D gene: -
clone size: -
V gene: TRBV28
CDR3 DNA: TGTGCCAGCAGTCCCGGACAGAGAAATCAGCCCCAGCATTTT
CDR3 protein: CASSPGQRNQPQHF

J gene: TRBJ1-5
D gene: -
clone size: -
V gene: TRBV19
CDR3 DNA: TGTGCCAGCTTTTCCTTATTTTTGGGGGATAGCAATCAGCCCCAGCATTTT
CDR3 protein: CASFSLFLGDSNQPQHF

J gene: TRBJ2-7
D gene: TRBD1
clone size: -
V gene: TRBV5-6
CDR3 DNA: TGTGCCAGCAGCCCCGGGACAGGGAGCTACGAGCAGTACTTC
CDR3 protein: CASSPGTGSYEQYF

J gene: TRBJ1-1
D gene: -
clone size: -
V gene: TRBV7-9
CDR3 DNA: TGTGCCAGCAGAGCGGCATTCACTGAAGCTTTCTTT
CDR3 protein: CASRAAFTEAFF

J gene: TRBJ1-2
D gene: -
clone size: -
V gene: TRBV18
CDR3 DNA: TGTGCCAGCTCACCATTCCGTAGCGTCGAGAGCTACACCTTC
CDR3 protein: CASSPFRSVESYTF

J gene: TRBJ2-3
D gene: -
clone size: -
V gene: TRBV4-1
CDR3 DNA: TGCGCCAGCAGCCAGGCCCCCACAGATACGCAGTATTTT
CDR3 protein: CASSQAPTDTQYF

J gene: TRBJ2-7
D gene: TRBD2
clone size: -
V gene: TRBV5-1
CDR3 DNA: TGCGCCAGCAGCTTGGTACTGGGGGGGACCTACGAGCAGTACTTC
CDR3 protein: CASSLVLGGTYEQYF

J gene: TRBJ2-7
D gene: -
clone size: -
V gene: TRBV25-1
CDR3 DNA: TGTGCCAGCAGTCTTAAGGACGAGCAGTACTTC
CDR3 protein: CASSLKDEQYF

J gene: TRBJ1-2
D gene: -
clone size: -
V gene: TRBV5-8
CDR3 DNA: TGTGCCAGCAGCAGATCACAGGCGGGCTATGGCTACACCTTC
CDR3 protein: CASSRSQAGYGYTF

J gene: TRBJ1-2
D gene: TRBD1
clone size: -
V gene: TRBV6-5
CDR3 DNA: TGTGCCAGCAGATTGACAGGGGGCAACTATGGCTACACCTTC
CDR3 protein: CASRLTGGNYGYTF

J gene: TRBJ2-5
D gene: TRBD2
clone size: -
V gene: TRBV7-2
CDR3 DNA: TGTGCCAGCAGCCCGTTAGCGGGAGTAGAGACCCAGTACTTC
CDR3 protein: CASSPLAGVETQYF

J gene: TRBJ2-5
D gene: -
clone size: -
V gene: TRBV7-9
CDR3 DNA: TGTGCCAGTAACCGCCGGGGCCAAGAGACCCAGTACTTC
CDR3 protein: CASNRRGQETQYF

J gene: TRBJ2-2
D gene: TRBD1
clone size: -
V gene: TRBV28
CDR3 DNA: TGTGCCAGCAGTTTACTAGGGGACAGCACCGGGGAGCTGTTTTTT
CDR3 protein: CASSLLGDSTGELFF

J gene: TRBJ1-4
D gene: -
clone size: -
V gene: TRBV29-1
CDR3 DNA: TGCAGCGGGCTTTTGACAGGAAAACTGTTTTTT
CDR3 protein: CSGLLTGKLFF

J gene: TRBJ1-6
D gene: TRBD1
clone size: -
V gene: TRBV7-9
CDR3 DNA: TGTGCCAGCAGCTTAACAGGGGGAGGAGAGTCACCCCTCCACTTT
CDR3 protein: CASSLTGGGESPLHF

J gene: TRBJ2-7
D gene: TRBD1
clone size: once
V gene: TRBV5-3
CDR3 DNA: TGTGCCAGAAGCTTGAAAGGAGTGGACAGGGCGGGGGAGCAGTACTTC
CDR3 protein: CARSLKGVDRAGEQYF

J gene: TRBJ2-7
D gene: TRBD2
clone size: -
V gene: TRBV10-3
CDR3 DNA: TGTGCCATCAGTGAGGGACTAGCGGACTCCTACGAGCAGTACTTC
CDR3 protein: CAISEGLADSYEQYF

J gene: TRBJ2-5
D gene: -
clone size: once
V gene: TRBV7-9
CDR3 DNA: TGTGCCAGCAGCCGACCGGACAAGCAAGAGACCCAGTACTTC
CDR3 protein: CASSRPDKQETQYF

J gene: TRBJ1-5
D gene: -
clone size: once
V gene: TRBV19
CDR3 DNA: TGTGCCAGTAGACAAGACAGGAGCAACAATCAGCCCCAGCATTTT
CDR3 protein: CASRQDRSNNQPQHF

J gene: TRBJ2-4
D gene: TRBD1
clone size: -
V gene: TRBV28
CDR3 DNA: TGTGCCAGTAATAGACCGGGACAGGGTACAAACATTCAGTACTTC
CDR3 protein: CASNRPGQGTNIQYF

J gene: TRBJ2-7
D gene: TRBD2
clone size: -
V gene: TRBV27
CDR3 DNA: TGTGCCAGCAGTTTACAGGGTAGCGGGAGGGGGGCCTACGAGCAGTACTTC
CDR3 protein: CASSLQGSGRGAYEQYF

J gene: TRBJ2-3
D gene: -
clone size: -
V gene: TRBV20-1
CDR3 DNA: TGCAGTGCTAGAGGAGGAGATACGCAGTATTTT
CDR3 protein: CSARGGDTQYF

J gene: TRBJ2-7
D gene: -
clone size: -
V gene: TRBV19
CDR3 DNA: TGTGCCAGTAGCACATACGGGAGCTCCTACGAGCAGTACTTC
CDR3 protein: CASSTYGSSYEQYF

J gene: TRBJ1-1
D gene: -
clone size: -
V gene: TRBV7-9
CDR3 DNA: TGTGCCAGCACCCCCCCGGGACCCAGGGCCCCATCGGGCACTGAAGCTTTCTTT
CDR3 protein: CASTPPGPRAPSGTEAFF

J gene: TRBJ2-3
D gene: -
clone size: -
V gene: TRBV4-3
CDR3 DNA: TGCGCCAGCAGCCAAGATCATCGAGGGAATACGCAGTATTTT
CDR3 protein: CASSQDHRGNTQYF

J gene: TRBJ1-1
D gene: -
clone size: -
V gene: TRBV29-1
CDR3 DNA: TGCAGCGTTGAAGCCACTAAGAACACTGAAGCTTTCTTT
CDR3 protein: CSVEATKNTEAFF

J gene: TRBJ2-2
D gene: TRBD2
clone size: -
V gene: TRBV9
CDR3 DNA: TGTGCCAGCAGCGCGTGGGGGGAGGGTGGCACCGGGGAGCTGTTTTTT
CDR3 protein: CASSAWGEGGTGELFF

J gene: TRBJ2-7
D gene: TRBD2
clone size: -
V gene: TRBV11-3
CDR3 DNA: TGTGCCAGCAGCTTGACAGGACTAGCGGGGAACTACGAGCAGTACTTC
CDR3 protein: CASSLTGLAGNYEQYF

J gene: TRBJ2-7
D gene: -
clone size: -
V gene: TRBV2
CDR3 DNA: TGTGCCAGCAGTTATTCCGACAGTCTCTACGAGCAGTACTTC
CDR3 protein: CASSYSDSLYEQYF

J gene: TRBJ2-2
D gene: -
clone size: -
V gene: TRBV7-3
CDR3 DNA: TGTGCCAGCAGCTCGCAACGAACCGGGGAGCTGTTTTTT
CDR3 protein: CASSSQRTGELFF

J gene: TRBJ2-3
D gene: TRBD2
clone size: -
V gene: TRBV6-5
CDR3 DNA: TGTGCCAGCAGTCGGGGGGGCACAGATACGCAGTATTTT
CDR3 protein: CASSRGGTDTQYF

J gene: TRBJ2-7
D gene: -
clone size: -
V gene: TRBV10-3
CDR3 DNA: TGTGCCATCAGTGAGCTTGAGAATAGCATAGGCGAGCAGTACTTC
CDR3 protein: CAISELENSIGEQYF

J gene: TRBJ1-1
D gene: -
clone size: -
V gene: TRBV20-1
CDR3 DNA: TGCAGTGCTAGTTCCGTTGAAGCTTTCTTT
CDR3 protein: CSASSVEAFF

J gene: TRBJ2-7
D gene: TRBD1
clone size: few
V gene: TRBV19
CDR3 DNA: TGTGCCAGTAGTACTAAGGGACAGGGGGTCTACGAGCAGTACTTC
CDR3 protein: CASSTKGQGVYEQYF

J gene: TRBJ2-7
D gene: -
clone size: -
V gene: TRBV9
CDR3 DNA: TGTGCCAGCAGCGTAGGACCGGTTGGGGCCGAGCAGTACTTC
CDR3 protein: CASSVGPVGAEQYF

J gene: TRBJ1-2
D gene: TRBD1
clone size: -
V gene: TRBV4-1
CDR3 DNA: TGCGCCAGCAGTCAAGATACCGGGACAGGATATGGCTACACCTTC
CDR3 protein: CASSQDTGTGYGYTF

J gene: TRBJ1-5
D gene: -
clone size: -
V gene: TRBV7-9
CDR3 DNA: TGTGCCAGCAGCCCTCTCATCGGGATTGATCAGCCCCAGCATTTT
CDR3 protein: CASSPLIGIDQPQHF

J gene: TRBJ1-3
D gene: -
clone size: -
V gene: TRBV4-3
CDR3 DNA: TGCGCCAGCAGCCAAGAATCAGGACTCGCCACCTCGTACTCTGGAAACACCATATATTTT
CDR3 protein: CASSQESGLATSYSGNTIYF

J gene: TRBJ2-7
D gene: TRBD2
clone size: -
V gene: TRBV7-9
CDR3 DNA: TGTGCCAGCAGCCCCCGGGGACTAGTTCATTACGAGCAGTACTTC
CDR3 protein: CASSPRGLVHYEQYF

J gene: TRBJ1-1
D gene: TRBD1
clone size: once
V gene: TRBV5-4
CDR3 DNA: TGTGCCAGCAGCTTGGCGGGGACAGGGGGGAACACTGAAGCTTTCTTT
CDR3 protein: CASSLAGTGGNTEAFF

J gene: TRBJ1-2
D gene: TRBD1
clone size: -
V gene: TRBV27
CDR3 DNA: TGTGCCAGCAGTTTACAAATAGCCCCACGGGACAGGGGGCGCCCCTATGGCTACACCTTC
CDR3 protein: CASSLQIAPRDRGRPYGYTF